This TCR beta chain was found in a study of PD-1 blockade in classical Hodgkin lymphoma. Sequencing used immunoSEQ multiplex PCR; TCRdb keeps in-frame clones, though not all of them. The repertoire holds tens of thousands of clones, with nearly 95% as singletons. This clone was observed a handful of times. Time point reported: newly diagnosed, previously untreated cHL patient sample. Germline V gene data show CDR1 as SGHTA and CDR2 as FQGNSA. Trimming removed 3 bases at V and 0 bases at J, with 11 bases between. This CDR3 has 15 residues. The source of this sequence is a human donor with classical Hodgkin lymphoma. The rearrangement uses TRBV7-2 and TRBJ1-1; D remains ambiguous. Sequenced input: peripheral blood mononuclear cells (PBMCs). The CDR3 reads CASSLIQLMNTEAFF. The DNA of the CDR3 is TGTGCCAGCAGCTTGATACAGCTCATGAACACTGAAGCTTTCTTT.